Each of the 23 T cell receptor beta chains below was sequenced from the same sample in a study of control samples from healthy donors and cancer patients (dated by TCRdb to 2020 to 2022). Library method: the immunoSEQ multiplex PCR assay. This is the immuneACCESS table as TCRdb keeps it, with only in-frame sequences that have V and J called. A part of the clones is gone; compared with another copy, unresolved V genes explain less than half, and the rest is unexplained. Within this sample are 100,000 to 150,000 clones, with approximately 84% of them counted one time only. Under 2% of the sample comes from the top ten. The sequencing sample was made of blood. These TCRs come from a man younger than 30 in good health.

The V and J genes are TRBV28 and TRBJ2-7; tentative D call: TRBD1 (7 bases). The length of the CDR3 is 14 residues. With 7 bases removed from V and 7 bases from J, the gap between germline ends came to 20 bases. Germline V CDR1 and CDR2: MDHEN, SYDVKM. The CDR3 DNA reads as TGTGCCAGCAAACGTCAGGGGGGCTCCGGGGAGCAGTACTTC. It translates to CASKRQGGSGEQYF.

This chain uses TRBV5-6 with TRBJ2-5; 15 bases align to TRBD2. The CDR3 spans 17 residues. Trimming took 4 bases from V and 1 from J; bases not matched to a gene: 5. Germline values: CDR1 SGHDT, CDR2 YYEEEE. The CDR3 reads CASSPGTSGRTQETQYF. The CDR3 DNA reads TGTGCCAGCAGCCCCGGGACTAGCGGGAGGACCCAAGAGACCCAGTACTTC.

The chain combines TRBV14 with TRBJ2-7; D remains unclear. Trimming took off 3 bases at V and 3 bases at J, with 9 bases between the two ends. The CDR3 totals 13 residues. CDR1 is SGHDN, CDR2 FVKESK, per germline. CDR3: CASSHRAFYEQYF. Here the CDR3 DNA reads TGTGCCAGCAGCCACCGCGCCTTCTACGAGCAGTACTTC.

DNA for the CDR3: TGTGCCAGCAGTCCAGGGGGCAGGAGGGTGGAACTGTTTTTT. Translation gives CASSPGGRRVELFF. The chain combines TRBV28 with TRBJ1-4; TRBD1 agrees at 8 bases. The germline V gene has CDR1 MDHEN and CDR2 SYDVKM. V shed 5 bases, J shed 12 bases, and the junction held 11 bases outside the gene matches. This CDR3 region has 14 residues.

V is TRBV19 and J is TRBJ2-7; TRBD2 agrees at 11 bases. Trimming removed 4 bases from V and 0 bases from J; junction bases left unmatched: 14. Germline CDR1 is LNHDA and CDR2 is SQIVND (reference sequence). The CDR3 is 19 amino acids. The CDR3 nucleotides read TGTGCCAGTAGTACGCCTCACTGGGCAACTAGCGGGAGCTCCTACGAGCAGTACTTC. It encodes CASSTPHWATSGSSYEQYF.

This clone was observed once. CDR3 DNA: TGTGCCAGCAGCGTGGGACTGACTTCTGGAAACACCATATATTTT. It yields the protein CASSVGLTSGNTIYF. The J gene is TRBJ1-3, the V gene TRBV9; D is possibly TRBD1 (5 bases). Germline-derived CDR1 and CDR2 are SGDLS and YYNGEE. Trimming removed 2 bases at V and 1 base at J, with 10 bases between. The length of the CDR3 is 15 residues.

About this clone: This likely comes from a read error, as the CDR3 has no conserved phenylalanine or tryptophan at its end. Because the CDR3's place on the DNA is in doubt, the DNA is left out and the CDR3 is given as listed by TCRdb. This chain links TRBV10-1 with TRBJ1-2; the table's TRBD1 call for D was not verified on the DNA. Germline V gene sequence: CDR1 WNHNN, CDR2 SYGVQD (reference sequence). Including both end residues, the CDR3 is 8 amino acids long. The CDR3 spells CASTKTGN.

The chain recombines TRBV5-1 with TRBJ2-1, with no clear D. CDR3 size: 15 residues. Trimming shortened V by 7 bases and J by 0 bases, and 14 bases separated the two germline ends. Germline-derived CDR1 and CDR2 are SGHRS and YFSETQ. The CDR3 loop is CASAPGSSSYNEQFF. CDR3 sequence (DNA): TGCGCCAGCGCCCCGGGCTCGAGCTCCTACAATGAGCAGTTCTTC.

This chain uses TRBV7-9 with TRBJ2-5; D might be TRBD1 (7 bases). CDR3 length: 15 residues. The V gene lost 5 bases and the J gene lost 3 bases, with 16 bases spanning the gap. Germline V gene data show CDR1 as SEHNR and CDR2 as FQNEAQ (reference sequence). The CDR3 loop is CASSSGGTAKETQYF. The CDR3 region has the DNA TGTGCCAGCAGCAGCGGAGGGACAGCAAAAGAGACCCAGTACTTC.

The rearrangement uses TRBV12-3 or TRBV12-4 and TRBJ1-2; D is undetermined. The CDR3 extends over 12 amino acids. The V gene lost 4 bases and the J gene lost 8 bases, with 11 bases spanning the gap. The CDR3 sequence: CASSSPLPGYTF. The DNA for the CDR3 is TGTGCCAGCAGTTCCCCCCTCCCGGGCTACACCTTC.

In nucleotides, the CDR3 is TGCGCCAGCAGCCATCAGGGCCTCAAGGACGGGCAGTACTTC. Amino acid sequence: CASSHQGLKDGQYF. J is TRBJ2-7 and V is TRBV4-1, with D perhaps matching TRBD1 (5 bases). The CDR3 loop spans 14 amino acids. Between the trimmed V and J ends, which lost 3 bases and 9 bases, there was a span of 18 bases. In germline, CDR1 is MGHRA, CDR2 YSYEKL.

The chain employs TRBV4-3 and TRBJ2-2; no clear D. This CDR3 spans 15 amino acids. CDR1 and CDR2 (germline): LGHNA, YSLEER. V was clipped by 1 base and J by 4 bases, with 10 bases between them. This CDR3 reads CASSQVKLATGELFF. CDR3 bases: TGCGCCAGCAGCCAAGTCAAATTGGCCACCGGGGAGCTGTTTTTT.

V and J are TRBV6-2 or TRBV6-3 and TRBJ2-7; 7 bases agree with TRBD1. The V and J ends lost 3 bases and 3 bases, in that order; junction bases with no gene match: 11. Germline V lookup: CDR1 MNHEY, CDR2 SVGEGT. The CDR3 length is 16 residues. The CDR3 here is CASSYLAGQVSYEQYF. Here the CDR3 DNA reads TGTGCCAGCAGTTATCTAGCCGGACAGGTGAGCTACGAGCAGTACTTC.

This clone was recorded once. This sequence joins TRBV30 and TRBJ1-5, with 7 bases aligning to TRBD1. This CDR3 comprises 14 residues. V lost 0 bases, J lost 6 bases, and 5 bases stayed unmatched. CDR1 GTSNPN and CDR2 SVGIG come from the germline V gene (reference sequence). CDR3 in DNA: TGTGCCTGGAGTGTTAGGGGGCGGGTTCAGCCCCAGCATTTT. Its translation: CAWSVRGRVQPQHF.

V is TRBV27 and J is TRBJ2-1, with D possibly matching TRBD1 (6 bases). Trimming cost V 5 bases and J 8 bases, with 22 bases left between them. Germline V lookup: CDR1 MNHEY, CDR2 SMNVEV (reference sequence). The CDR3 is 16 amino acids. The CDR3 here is CASSPSRDTPWDEQFF. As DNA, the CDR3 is TGTGCCAGCAGTCCCTCCCGGGACACTCCCTGGGATGAGCAGTTCTTC.

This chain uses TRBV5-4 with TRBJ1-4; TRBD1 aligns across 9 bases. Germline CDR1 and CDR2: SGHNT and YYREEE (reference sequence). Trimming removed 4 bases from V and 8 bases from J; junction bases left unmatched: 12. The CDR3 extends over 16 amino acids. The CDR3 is CASSTTGGGAGEKLFF. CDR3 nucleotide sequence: TGTGCCAGCAGCACTACAGGGGGCGGAGCCGGCGAAAAACTGTTTTTT.

CDR3 loop: CATSRDPGTYGYTF. The CDR3 nucleotides are TGTGCCACCAGCAGAGATCCGGGGACCTATGGCTACACCTTC. V and J are TRBV15 and TRBJ1-2; TRBD1 might be the D (5 bases). CDR1 LNHNV and CDR2 YYDKDF come from the germline V gene (reference sequence). Trimming removed 0 bases from V and 4 bases from J, with 9 bases in between. The CDR3 extends over 14 amino acids. The full variable domain, in which reference TRBV15 and TRBJ1-2 provide the parts outside the CDR3, is DAMVIQNPRYQVTQFGKPVTLSCSQTLNHNVMYWYQQKSSQAPKLLFHYYDKDFNNEADTPDNFQSRRPNTSFCFLDIRSPGLGDTAMYLCATSRDPGTYGYTFGSGTRLTVV.

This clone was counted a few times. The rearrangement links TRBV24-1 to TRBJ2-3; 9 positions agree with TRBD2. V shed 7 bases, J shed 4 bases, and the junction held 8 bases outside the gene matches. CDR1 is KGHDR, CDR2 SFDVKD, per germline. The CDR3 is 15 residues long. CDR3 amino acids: CATRTSGRLPDTQYF. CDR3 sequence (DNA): TGTGCCACCAGGACTAGCGGTAGGCTACCAGATACGCAGTATTTT.

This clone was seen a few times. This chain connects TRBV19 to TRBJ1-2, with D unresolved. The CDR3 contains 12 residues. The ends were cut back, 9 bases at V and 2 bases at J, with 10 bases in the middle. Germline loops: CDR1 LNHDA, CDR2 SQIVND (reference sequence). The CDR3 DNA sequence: TGTGCCAGCCGTCGGCAAAACTATGGCTACACCTTC. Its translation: CASRRQNYGYTF.

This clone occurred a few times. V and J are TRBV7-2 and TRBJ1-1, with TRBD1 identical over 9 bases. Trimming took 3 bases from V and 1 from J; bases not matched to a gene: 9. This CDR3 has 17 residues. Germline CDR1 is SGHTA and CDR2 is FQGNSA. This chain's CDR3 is CASSFLTGTGRNTEAFF. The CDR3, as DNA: TGTGCCAGCAGCTTTCTAACCGGGACAGGGAGGAACACTGAAGCTTTCTTT.

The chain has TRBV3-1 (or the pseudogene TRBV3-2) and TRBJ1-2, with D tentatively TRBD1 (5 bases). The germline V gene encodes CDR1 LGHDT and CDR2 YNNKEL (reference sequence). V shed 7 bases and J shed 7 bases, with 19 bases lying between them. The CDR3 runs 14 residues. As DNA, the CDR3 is TGTGCCAGCACCGATCTCCAGGGTACGCGTGGCTACACCTTC. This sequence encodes CASTDLQGTRGYTF.

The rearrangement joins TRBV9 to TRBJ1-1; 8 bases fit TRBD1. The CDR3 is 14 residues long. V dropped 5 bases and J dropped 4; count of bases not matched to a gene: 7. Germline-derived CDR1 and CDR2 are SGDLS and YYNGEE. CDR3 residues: CASRPRGQGTEAFF. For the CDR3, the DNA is TGTGCCAGCAGACCTCGTGGACAGGGCACTGAAGCTTTCTTT.

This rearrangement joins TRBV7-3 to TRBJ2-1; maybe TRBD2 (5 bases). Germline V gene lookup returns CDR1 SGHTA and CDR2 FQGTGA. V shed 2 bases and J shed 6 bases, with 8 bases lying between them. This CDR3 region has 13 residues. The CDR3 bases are TGTGCCAGCAGCTTACGACTATCCAATGAGCAGTTCTTC. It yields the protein CASSLRLSNEQFF.